Each of the 28 T cell receptor beta chains below was sequenced from the same sample in a study of T-cell reconstitution after alpha-beta-depleted transplantation in children. TCRbeta library construction was performed incorporating unique molecular identifiers. From the PCR reads, TCRdb called clonotypes with MiXCR, one entry per CDR3 protein. The sample comprises about 440,000 distinct CDR3 sequences, 43% of which are singletons, and around 29% rests with the top ten. This material consisted of PBMCs, taken before TCRalphabeta/CD19-depleted stem cell transplant. The receptor set was obtained from a girl aged 2 to 10 with aplastic anemia, due to receive a stem cell transplant.

The chain links TRBV13 to TRBJ2-5, with 14 bases identical to TRBD2. The trim removed 3 bases at V and 3 bases at J, leaving 3 bases unmatched. The V gene's germline CDR1 is PRHDT and CDR2 FYEKMQ (reference sequence). The CDR3 extends over 16 amino acids. CDR3 in amino acids: CASSFGLAGGKETQYF. The CDR3 coding sequence is TGTGCCAGCAGCTTCGGACTAGCGGGAGGAAAAGAGACCCAGTACTTC. Full variable domain (outside the CDR3, taken from reference TRBV13 and TRBJ2-5): AAGVIQSPRHLIKEKRETATLKCYPIPRHDTVYWYQQGPGQDPQFLISFYEKMQSDKGSIPDRFSAQQFSDYHSELNMSSLELGDSALYFCASSFGLAGGKETQYFGPGTRLLVL.

This rearrangement joins TRBV7-9 to TRBJ2-3, with D perhaps assigned TRBD1 or TRBD2 (5 bases each). Trimming shortened V by 5 bases and J by 5 bases, and 14 bases separated the two germline ends. CDR3 length equals 14 residues. In germline, CDR1 is SEHNR, CDR2 FQNEAQ (reference sequence). The CDR3 is CASSPGPGQDTQYF. The CDR3 DNA reads as TGTGCCAGCAGCCCGGGACCTGGACAAGATACGCAGTATTTT. The full variable domain, with the rest looked up from reference TRBV7-9 and TRBJ2-3, is DTGVSQNPRHKITKRGQNVTFRCDPISEHNRLYWYRQTLGQGPEFLTYFQNEAQLEKSRLLSDRFSAERPKGSFSTLEIQRTEQGDSAMYLCASSPGPGQDTQYFGPGTRLTVL.

This clonotype was counted only a few times. The gene calls are TRBV5-1 and TRBJ2-1; 7 bases line up with TRBD2. Trimming took 0 bases from V and 5 from J; bases not matched to a gene: 2. The CDR3 consists of 14 residues. The germline V gene encodes CDR1 SGHRS and CDR2 YFSETQ. The chain's CDR3 is CASSLGDYDNEQFF. Written as DNA, the CDR3 is TGCGCCAGCAGCTTGGGGGACTACGACAATGAGCAGTTCTTC.

This clonotype came up a few times. The rearrangement joins TRBV5-1 to TRBJ2-1; no definite D call. Germline CDR1 and CDR2: SGHRS and YFSETQ. The CDR3 extends over 9 amino acids. The ends were cut back, 7 bases at V and 9 bases at J, with 5 bases in the middle. CDR3 nucleotide sequence: TGCGCCAGCGAAGGTGAGCAGTTCTTC. Protein product: CASEGEQFF.

The chain has TRBV28 and TRBJ2-7; D is ambiguous. Trimming shortened V by 2 bases and J by 7 bases, and 6 bases separated the two germline ends. The length of the CDR3 is 11 residues. CDR1 is MDHEN and CDR2 is SYDVKM in the germline V gene. CDR3 residues: CASSLHLEQYF. For the CDR3, the DNA is TGTGCCAGCAGTTTACACTTGGAGCAGTACTTC.

The gene calls are TRBV20-1 and TRBJ1-4; D is unclear. The germline V gene has CDR1 DFQATT and CDR2 SNEGSKA (reference sequence). This CDR3 comprises 12 residues. V was clipped by 0 bases and J by 3 bases, with 2 bases between them. The CDR3 nucleotides read TGCAGTGCTAGAGAGCCTAATGAAAAACTGTTTTTT. It encodes CSAREPNEKLFF.

This clonotype has ten or more counts. V gene TRBV11-2 combines with J gene TRBJ2-7; D is possibly TRBD1 (6 bases). Germline V CDR1 and CDR2: SGHAT, FQNNGV. CDR3 length: 15 amino acids. Trimming removed 5 bases from V and 4 bases from J, with 18 bases in between. CDR3 loop: CASSTRTENIYEQYF. CDR3 nucleotide sequence: TGTGCCAGCAGCACCCGGACAGAGAATATATACGAGCAGTACTTC.

V gene TRBV6-1 combines with J gene TRBJ1-5; possible D gene TRBD1, 5 bases. CDR3 length: 15 residues. Between the trimmed V and J ends, which lost 8 bases and 0 bases, there was a span of 14 bases. Germline V gene data show CDR1 as MNHNS and CDR2 as SASEGT. Here the CDR3 reads CASSHEGYSNQPQHF. The CDR3, as DNA: TGTGCCAGCTCCCATGAGGGGTATAGCAATCAGCCCCAGCATTTT.

The V call is TRBV7-9, the J call TRBJ2-1, with 9 bases matching TRBD1. The V and J ends lost 5 bases and 6 bases, in that order; junction bases with no gene match: 8. Germline assignment: CDR1 SEHNR and CDR2 FQNEAQ (reference sequence). There are 15 residues in the CDR3. The DNA of the CDR3 is TGTGCCAGCAGCCCATGGACAGGGGCCTTCAATGAGCAGTTCTTC. Translating it yields CASSPWTGAFNEQFF. The whole variable domain, remainder taken from reference TRBV7-9 and TRBJ2-1, is DTGVSQNPRHKITKRGQNVTFRCDPISEHNRLYWYRQTLGQGPEFLTYFQNEAQLEKSRLLSDRFSAERPKGSFSTLEIQRTEQGDSAMYLCASSPWTGAFNEQFFGPGTRLTVL.

The chain is built from TRBV20-1 and TRBJ2-3; D is undetermined. V was clipped by 0 bases and J by 4 bases, with 11 bases between them. CDR1 is DFQATT, CDR2 SNEGSKA, per germline (reference sequence). The CDR3 covers 14 residues. DNA for the CDR3: TGCAGTGCTAGAGAGCCCACTGGGGCAGATACGCAGTATTTT. It yields the protein CSAREPTGADTQYF.

The sample holds one count of this clonotype. The chain links TRBV5-6 to TRBJ1-2, with D unclear. This CDR3 is built from 11 residues. Germline CDR1 is SGHDT and CDR2 is YYEEEE. Trimming removed 2 bases at V and 8 bases at J, with 7 bases between. The CDR3 sequence: CASSFGRGYTF. The CDR3 DNA reads as TGTGCCAGCAGCTTTGGCCGGGGCTACACCTTC.

On this clonotype: At one end, the junction sequence differs from germline, possibly due to a read error. CDR3 region: CASTRLAGSEEFF. The CDR3 region has the DNA TGTGCCAGCACGAGACTAGCAGGATCTGAGGAGTTCTTC. The chain is built from TRBV2 and TRBJ2-1, with 7 bases that match TRBD2. Germline V gives CDR1 SNHLY, CDR2 FYNNEI. The CDR3 runs to 13 residues.

This clonotype was found many times. V usage is TRBV20-1 and J usage is TRBJ1-1; D unresolved. The ends were cut back, 0 bases at V and 4 bases at J, with 12 bases in the middle. This CDR3 region has 14 residues. Looked up from germline, CDR1 is DFQATT and CDR2 is SNEGSKA (reference sequence). The CDR3 spells CSARDPYSATEAFF. In nucleotides, the CDR3 is TGCAGTGCTAGAGATCCGTACAGTGCCACTGAAGCTTTCTTT.

The V and J genes are TRBV27 and TRBJ2-7; TRBD2 matches at 11 bases. The CDR3 length is 16 residues. Germline V gene sequence: CDR1 MNHEY, CDR2 SMNVEV (reference sequence). With 5 bases clipped from V and 3 bases from J, the junction kept 9 bases outside the gene matches. The CDR3 sequence is CASSPGVTSGGYEQYF. The CDR3 nucleotides are TGTGCCAGCAGTCCGGGGGTTACTAGCGGGGGCTACGAGCAGTACTTC.

This clonotype came up a few times. The gene calls are TRBV20-1 and TRBJ1-1; D unclear. V was clipped by 4 bases and J by 7 bases, with 7 bases between them. Germline V CDR1 and CDR2: DFQATT, SNEGSKA (reference sequence). This CDR3 region has 10 residues. CDR3 residues: CSANGGEAFF. The CDR3 DNA reads TGCAGTGCTAACGGCGGTGAAGCTTTCTTT.

The chain uses TRBV10-3 and TRBJ2-1, with 15 bases lining up with TRBD2. Germline CDR1 and CDR2: ENHRY and SYGVKD. The CDR3 runs to 18 residues. The V and J ends lost 4 bases and 0 bases, in that order; junction bases with no gene match: 4. The CDR3 nucleotides read TGTGCCATCAGTGGGACTAGCGGGGGGGTAAGCTCCTACAATGAGCAGTTCTTC. Amino acid sequence: CAISGTSGGVSSYNEQFF.

The V gene is TRBV5-1, the J gene TRBJ2-3; D remains unclear. The CDR3 sequence is 14 residues long. From germline, CDR1 is SGHRS and CDR2 YFSETQ. V was pared by 1 base and J by 3 bases, with 9 bases between. CDR3: CASSLRPVTDTQYF. CDR3 sequence (DNA): TGCGCCAGCAGCTTGAGGCCCGTAACAGATACGCAGTATTTT.

The rearrangement joins TRBV7-9 to TRBJ1-2; the match to TRBD1 covers 7 bases. V shed 4 bases, J shed 8 bases, and the junction held 16 bases outside the gene matches. The CDR3 spans 16 residues. Germline CDR1 and CDR2: SEHNR and FQNEAQ (reference sequence). The CDR3 protein is CASSSDPRQGRAGYTF. As DNA, the CDR3 is TGTGCCAGCAGCTCCGACCCCAGACAGGGAAGGGCAGGCTACACCTTC.

CDR3 nucleotide sequence: TGCGCCAGCAGCTTGGACCGGGAGGGAAACATTCAGTACTTC. It encodes CASSLDREGNIQYF. The chain carries TRBV5-1 and TRBJ2-4; 8 positions agree with TRBD2. This CDR3 is built from 14 residues. J gave up 6 bases and V 0 bases, and 2 bases lay outside the gene matches. CDR1 and CDR2 (germline): SGHRS, YFSETQ.

The chain employs TRBV5-1 and TRBJ2-7; D ambiguous. The germline CDR1 and CDR2 sequences are SGHRS and YFSETQ. Deletions cut 0 bases from V and 1 base from J, with 11 bases between. CDR3 length: 15 amino acids. The CDR3 nucleotides read TGCGCCAGCAGCTTGGCGGCTGAAACGTCCTACGAGCAGTACTTC. It specifies CASSLAAETSYEQYF.

This clonotype occurred many times. This chain uses TRBV15 with TRBJ2-1; D ambiguous. The CDR3 has 17 amino acids. CDR1 LNHNV and CDR2 YYDKDF come from the germline V gene (reference sequence). V was trimmed by 0 bases and J by 0 bases, leaving 12 bases between them. The CDR3 is CATSRDRGSPSYNEQFF. The CDR3 nucleotides are TGTGCCACCAGCAGAGACCGAGGCTCCCCCTCCTACAATGAGCAGTTCTTC.

This clonotype came up a few times. V and J are TRBV12-3 or TRBV12-4 and TRBJ1-2, with a weak D call TRBD1 (5 bases). The CDR3 length is 12 residues. V lost 5 bases to trimming and J lost 8 bases, with 12 bases between them. CDR3 coding DNA: TGTGCCAGCAGTGCCCGGGACCACGGCTACACCTTC. It yields the protein CASSARDHGYTF.

This rearrangement joins TRBV5-1 to TRBJ2-1; TRBD1 or TRBD2 may be the D gene (5 bases each). With 5 bases removed from V and 5 bases from J, the gap between germline ends came to 11 bases. The germline CDR1 and CDR2 sequences are SGHRS and YFSETQ. The CDR3 is 13 residues long. CDR3 protein: CASRWQGHNEQFF. DNA for the CDR3: TGCGCCAGCAGGTGGCAGGGACACAATGAGCAGTTCTTC.

The V gene is TRBV6-5, the J gene TRBJ2-5; D not resolved. CDR1 MNHEY and CDR2 SVGAGI come from the germline V gene. V shed 0 bases and J shed 4 bases, with 9 bases lying between them. This CDR3 has 14 amino acids. Here the CDR3 reads CASSYSKWAETQYF. The CDR3 coding sequence is TGTGCCAGCAGTTACTCGAAGTGGGCAGAGACCCAGTACTTC.

This clonotype was counted at least ten times. The CDR3, as DNA: TGTGCCAGCAGCCCGGGACTAGCGGGAGTCCATGAGCAGTTCTTC. Its translation is CASSPGLAGVHEQFF. This chain links TRBV12-3 or TRBV12-4 with TRBJ2-1, with TRBD2 matching 14 bases. The CDR3 spans 15 residues. The trim removed 6 bases at V and 8 bases at J, leaving 6 bases unmatched.

This clonotype was counted ten times or more. The chain uses TRBV5-1 and TRBJ2-3; 8 bases line up with TRBD2. Per the germline V gene, CDR1 is SGHRS and CDR2 is YFSETQ. This CDR3 has 15 residues. Trimming at V came to 1 base and at J to 4 bases, leaving 5 bases not matched to a gene. Here the CDR3 reads CASSLISGAADTQYF. For the CDR3, the DNA is TGCGCCAGCAGCTTGATTAGCGGGGCGGCAGATACGCAGTATTTT.

This clonotype was picked up many times. The chain joins TRBV7-9 to TRBJ1-3; possible D gene TRBD1, 5 bases. This CDR3 comprises 14 residues. Trimming removed 4 bases at V and 4 bases at J, with 11 bases between. Germline lookup yields CDR1 SEHNR and CDR2 FQNEAQ (reference sequence). The CDR3 DNA reads TGTGCCAGCAGCTCCTGGGACCTCGGAAACACCATATATTTT. It is translated as CASSSWDLGNTIYF.

This chain connects TRBV20-1 to TRBJ2-3; D perhaps matches TRBD2 (6 bases). V gave up 0 bases and J gave up 2 bases, with 18 bases separating them. This CDR3 is 17 amino acids long. Germline V gives CDR1 DFQATT, CDR2 SNEGSKA (reference sequence). The CDR3 sequence is CSARDRRGELHTDTQYF. For the CDR3, the DNA is TGCAGTGCTAGAGATAGGAGGGGCGAGCTGCACACAGATACGCAGTATTTT.